This TCR beta chain is drawn from a study of T cells in Graves' hyperthyroidism and ophthalmopathy. The blood sample predates any ophthalmopathy symptoms, coming from first hyperthyroidism diagnosis. The germline V gene has CDR1 LGHDT and CDR2 YNNKEL (reference sequence). The ends were cut back, 3 bases at V and 6 bases at J, with 14 bases in the middle. CDR3 length: 14 residues. Ten or more counts support this clonotype. Authors of the study amplified TCR beta CDR3 regions from RNA transcripts. The TCR CDR3 was amplified in a first-round RT-PCR using the HTBI primer set. TCRdb called the multiplex PCR reads again in MiXCR, with one record for every CDR3 protein. The sample holds approximately 400,000 distinct CDR3 sequences, 15% to 17% seen once.

The clonotype comes from a woman between 18 and 30 years old with Graves' hyperthyroidism that later progressed to Graves' ophthalmopathy. Sequenced material: blood. This chain uses TRBV3-1 with TRBJ1-1, with unresolved D. CDR3 loop: CASSQEETFAEAFF. The CDR3 coding sequence is TGTGCCAGCAGCCAGGAAGAGACTTTTGCTGAAGCTTTCTTT.